This T cell receptor (beta chain) derives from a study of shared clonotypes between healthy human individuals. Study outcomes and limitations: As a rule, naive subsets had a larger estimated richness than memory subsets. A handful of donors held about 5% of naive CD4 clonotypes in common.

The CDR3 is 13 residues long. CDR1 is MNHEY and CDR2 is SVGAGI in the germline V gene. Trimming cost V 1 base and J 6 bases, with 7 bases left between them. A word on this clone: Its antigen is still unknown.

The method was immunoSEQ multiplex PCR; TCRdb's version includes in-frame clones alone and lacks a portion of them. Found here are roughly 2,000,000 clones, over 85% of them singletons; the top ten hold around 1.7%. In the naive CD8 group, cells lacked CD45RO and were positively selected for CCR7, so terminally differentiated effector memory CD45RA+ cells were left out. The sample was naive CD8+ T cells from PBMCs. This chain links TRBV6-5 with TRBJ2-1; weak D call: TRBD2 (6 bases). The clonotype comes from a man aged 18 to 30 in good health. Some clones in this sample may be carry-over from other donors' samples. As DNA, the CDR3 is TGTGCCAGCAGTTACTTTAGCGGCAATGAGCAGTTCTTC. It specifies CASSYFSGNEQFF.